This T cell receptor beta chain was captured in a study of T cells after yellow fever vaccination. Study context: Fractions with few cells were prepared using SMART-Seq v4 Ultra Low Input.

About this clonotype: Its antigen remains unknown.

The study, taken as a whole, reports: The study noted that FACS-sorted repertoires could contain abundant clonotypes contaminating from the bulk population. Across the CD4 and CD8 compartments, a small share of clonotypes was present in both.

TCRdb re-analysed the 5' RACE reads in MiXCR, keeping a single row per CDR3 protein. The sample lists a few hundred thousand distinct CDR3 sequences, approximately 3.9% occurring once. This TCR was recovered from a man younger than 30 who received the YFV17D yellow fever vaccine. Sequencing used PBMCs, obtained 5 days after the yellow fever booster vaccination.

The CDR3 spells CASSLDLSAEAFF. CDR3 sequence (DNA): TGTGCCAGCAGCCTAGACCTGTCAGCTGAAGCTTTCTTT. This chain connects TRBV7-9 to TRBJ1-1; the D is unclear. The CDR3 loop spans 13 amino acids. Trimming pared 5 bases from V and 6 bases from J, leaving 13 bases between. Germline loops: CDR1 SEHNR, CDR2 FQNEAQ (reference sequence).